The rows below give T cell receptor beta chains drawn from one sample of a study of regulatory T cells in long-lasting Graves disease. Each CDR3 protein gets one entry after TCRdb re-called the multiplex PCR reads with MiXCR. Of 300,000 to 400,000 distinct CDR3 sequences listed, roughly a fifth are singletons. The sequencing here drew on peripheral blood mononuclear cells (PBMCs), taken when the disease was refractory, from a patient treated with antithyroid drugs. The receptors derive from a female donor with Graves disease. CDR3s include the opening cysteine and the closing phenylalanine or tryptophan. The order of the fields is V gene, clone size, J gene, CDR3 protein. Clone size, where shown, is once, few, many, or a class for clones that have expanded.

>TRBV2|many|TRBJ2-5
CASSERGVTQYF
>TRBV29-1|NA|TRBJ1-6
CSIGRLGNSPLHF
>TRBV5-1|NA|TRBJ1-1
CASSLAATGAATEAFF
>TRBV18|few|TRBJ1-1
CASSGSAQGEAFF
>TRBV2|many|TRBJ1-5
CASSEGQINQPQHF
>TRBV6-1|NA|TRBJ2-7
CASRFLAGSYEQYF
>TRBV6-1|many|TRBJ2-5
CASSNIHSDQETQYF
>TRBV13|NA|TRBJ2-7
CASSPRDRSSYEQYF
>TRBV5-4|NA|TRBJ1-2
CASSFWAGGYGYTF
>TRBV11-2|few|TRBJ2-7
CASSFSGTGDYEQYF
>TRBV30|NA|TRBJ1-1
CAWSGTYNTEAFF
>TRBV30|many|TRBJ2-7
CAWSVMRAYEQYF
>TRBV19|few|TRBJ1-6
CASSQGQGARNSPLHF
>TRBV30|NA|TRBJ2-7
CAWSVWTEYEQYF
>TRBV6-9|few|TRBJ2-2
CASSSSRAGGVGELFF
>TRBV5-1|many|TRBJ2-7
CASSQGPSYEQYF
>TRBV30|many|TRBJ1-4
CAWSPLWDGINEKLFF
>TRBV12-3/TRBV12-4|many|TRBJ2-6
CASSPQGPLGVLTF
>TRBV27|many|TRBJ1-1
CATAPWTEGTEAFF
>TRBV2|NA|TRBJ2-1
CASSVANEQFF
>TRBV24-1|few|TRBJ2-5
CATSDYGGLRETQYF
>TRBV18|few|TRBJ2-7
CASSPGTFEQYF
>TRBV2|NA|TRBJ2-1
CASSELGTSGNEQFF
>TRBV7-2|few|TRBJ1-2
CASSLAVYRGYTF
>TRBV6-2/TRBV6-3|NA|TRBJ2-7
CASSEIQAGAYEQYF
>TRBV5-1|NA|TRBJ2-5
CASSEDGYQETQYF
>TRBV7-3|NA|TRBJ1-6
CASSFEGSYNSPLHF
>TRBV3-1|few|TRBJ1-3
CASREQGSSGNTIYF
>TRBV20-1|many|TRBJ1-5
CSASSLGRVDQPQHF
>TRBV27|NA|TRBJ2-1
CASSFYQGASYNEQFF
>TRBV19|NA|TRBJ2-7
CASRPPEGEQYF
>TRBV7-9|once|TRBJ2-2
CASSSRTGADTGELFF
>TRBV7-9|many|TRBJ2-2
CASSLGGRRTGELFF
>TRBV11-2|many|TRBJ1-5
CASSQTRGRGQPQHF
>TRBV2|many|TRBJ1-6
CASSLTEYNSPLHF
>TRBV12-3/TRBV12-4|NA|TRBJ2-7
CASSFGGGDYEQYF
>TRBV5-1|NA|TRBJ2-6
CASSLAYNARGAGANVLTF
>TRBV7-9|NA|TRBJ2-5
CAGSPGRPLTWEYF
>TRBV18|NA|TRBJ1-2
CASSPPGSSNYGYTF
>TRBV20-1|NA|TRBJ2-3
CSANRLAGVAGGSTSTDTQYF
>TRBV19|few|TRBJ1-4
CASSPSGLTEKLFF
>TRBV7-8|once|TRBJ2-2
CASSLGHLSGELFF
>TRBV28|NA|TRBJ2-2
CASSRSGRAYTGELFF
>TRBV6-1|NA|TRBJ1-2
CASSGDRANGFYGYTF
>TRBV29-1|many|TRBJ2-7
CSVEAGDSYEQYF
>TRBV7-2|NA|TRBJ2-1
CASSPGPGSYNEQFF
>TRBV7-2|few|TRBJ2-1
CASSFLAAYNEQFF
>TRBV6-5|few|TRBJ2-4
CASSYAGGPKNIQYF
>TRBV28|many|TRBJ2-6
CASSAPRGAGANVLTF
>TRBV20-1|NA|TRBJ1-5
CSARVSVAPDSNQPQHF
>TRBV25-1|NA|TRBJ2-3
CASSGTGSRRSGTGGDNTQYF
>TRBV12-3/TRBV12-4|few|TRBJ1-4
CASTTMRDEKLFF
>TRBV18|many|TRBJ2-7
CASSQATGSEQYF
>TRBV9|NA|TRBJ2-5
CASSVAGGIGETQYF